This entry is about one T cell receptor beta chain. Antigen specificity is unknown. Naive CD8 cells, CD45RO-negative and positively selected for CCR7, excluded terminally differentiated effector memory CD45RA+ cells. Donors were Caucasian adults residing in Nashville, Tennessee, USA. In the authors' methods: Junction-only immunoSEQ data arrived without quality scores, meaning filtering differed. The protocol was immunoSEQ multiplex PCR, while the TCRdb copy is restricted to in-frame clones and leaves out a portion. Clone size and the V and J calls come from that table; the DNA yielded D and trimming. The sample includes approximately 1.9 million clones, 90% to 95% seen only once; the top ten take under 2%. The data were taken from a study of shared clonotypes between healthy human individuals. General study results and limits: The study found 4.5% to 5% of naive CD4 clonotypes shared across four donors. Among donors, sharing of clonotypes was expected to be affected by sequencing depth.

Sequences were obtained from naive CD8+ T cells from PBMCs. The TCR was taken from a man aged 18 to 35 in good health. Some clones in this sample may be carry-over from other donors' samples.

CDR3 amino acids: CASSYGGQYYEQYF. In DNA, the CDR3 is TGTGCCAGCAGTTACGGGGGACAGTACTACGAGCAGTACTTC. The chain couples TRBV6-5 to TRBJ2-7; 7 positions agree with TRBD1. Germline V CDR1 and CDR2: MNHEY, SVGAGI. This CDR3 is built from 14 residues. The V gene end was trimmed by 2 bases and the J gene end by 3 bases; junction bases not matched to a gene: 4.